This T cell receptor beta chain was sequenced in a study of blood T cell repertoires in COVID-19. Study-level information: The samples span acute and convalescent COVID-19 from the United States, Italy and Spain. T cells, B-cell-depleted T cells, or PBMCs provided the cDNA or gDNA that served as material.

Patients of the Seattle cohort, enrolled during active infection, were followed longitudinally. CDR1 and CDR2 (germline): MNHNY, SVGAGI (reference sequence). CDR3 length: 12 amino acids. V was cut by 0 bases and J by 4 bases, with 3 bases left in between. Per the original data handling: Nucleated cell number was recorded as an estimate derived from reference gene primer amplification. Profiling relied on immunoSEQ multiplex PCR, and the TCRdb table lists in-frame clones only, not all of them. The DNA was the basis for D and trimming; V, J and clone size are from that table. The sample has approximately 300,000 clones, about nine tenths seen once.

This clonotype was sampled from a woman aged 30 to 39 with COVID-19, enrolled during active disease. Sequencing was performed on peripheral blood. The chain employs TRBV6-6 and TRBJ1-1, with D unresolved. The CDR3 region has the DNA TGTGCCAGCAGTTACTCTATCACTGAAGCTTTCTTT. The encoded protein is CASSYSITEAFF.